The present TCR beta chain was sequenced within a study of T cell responses to AZD1222 COVID-19 vaccine (dated by TCRdb to about 2021). General notes on the study: AZD1222 recipients with second doses at about 4 weeks or about 12 weeks were pooled, because spike-specific TCR depth and breadth did not differ between schedules. A total of 230 to 250 trial participants underwent TCR sequencing, of whom about 210 had received two doses of AZD1222 and some 25 had received two doses of the MenACWY control vaccine. Trial participants were enrolled into age subgroups of 18-55, 56-69 and 70-plus years, which contained 148, 28 and 57 TCR-sequenced participants, respectively. What the work shows at the level of the full study, not this receptor alone: Conclusions about previously exposed vaccinees are limited, since just 5 to 7 AZD1222 recipients were seropositive for SARS-CoV-2 at baseline. CD4 TCRs associated with the vaccine covered the entire spike protein, and the dominant responses were in regions 160-218 and 743-854. Spike-specific TCR breadth and depth rose significantly after two AZD1222 doses compared with day 0 and with MenACWY recipients. The 56-69-year group was small, and its depth increase did not reach significance, likely because of low power. Because no day 14 peak-response samples were available, repertoires were characterized only after the peak T cell response. Participants were mostly white British, with more females than males. The authors suggested clonal diversity may have been underestimated. Reportedly, close to half of the unique spike-specific TCRs recognized epitopes lying outside the regions that are mutated in the B.1.351 and B.1.1.7 variants.

The intended sense of this specimen's time point label: baseline before first vaccination. Vaccinee samples were obtained from the UK trials COV001 and COV002, which included a single-blind randomized controlled phase 2/3 trial of AZD1222 (ChAdOx1 nCoV-19) in healthy adults. Trial participant PBMC samples were collected at day 0 and day 28 after the second dose for TCRbeta chain sequencing. Measured from the cysteine to the phenylalanine, the CDR3 is 15 residues long. CDR3 DNA is the only sequence kept; it has 45 bases, read in frame from the first base. CDR1 and CDR2, looked up from the germline V gene, are SGHTA and FQGNSA. Germline trimming amounts to 5 bases on V and 6 bases on J, with 6 as the count of junction bases outside the gene matches. As for this clone: It lacks a known antigen. No base quality values were provided; no much bigger clone lies one nucleotide off.

The CDR3 regions of human TCRbeta chains were analyzed by immunosequencing. The original methods were these. Repertoire TCRs were checked for matches against a reference library of SARS-CoV-2-specific TCRs that had been generated using the MIRA antigen-specificity platform. Breadth was defined as the fraction of unique TCRs that were SARS-CoV-2-associated. Depth was defined as the fraction of total T cells that were SARS-CoV-2-associated. Each spike-specific TCR was assigned to its reactive spike region and to a CD4 or CD8 class using the MIRA data. Log10-transformed breadth and depth values were compared by one-way ANOVA with Sidak's multiple comparisons tests. TCRdb provides this immuneACCESS table in a form limited to in-frame rearrangements. Some clones are lacking; in checked studies, under half of them reflect an unresolved V gene, and why the rest are absent is not known. V and J calls and clone size are given by that table; D and trimming were obtained from the DNA. This sample has 120,000 to 150,000 clones in its table, and around 92% of those were observed once. The biggest ten clones account for about 3% of the sample.

The specimen comprised peripheral blood, sampled on day 0 of AZD1222 vaccination. This chain joins TRBV7-2 to TRBJ2-1, and 11 junctional nucleotides match TRBD2. The TCR originated in an adult in good health. The nucleotides read TGTGCCAGCAGCGTAACTAGCGGGAGAGGCAATGAGCAGTTCTTC. It encodes CASSVTSGRGNEQFF. With all but the CDR3 taken from the reference TRBV7-2 and TRBJ2-1 genes, the full variable domain is: GAGVSQSPSNKVTEKGKDVELRCDPISGHTALYWYRQSLGQGLEFLIYFQGNSAPDKSGLPSDRFSAERTGGSVSTLTIQRTQQEDSAVYLCASSVTSGRGNEQFFGPGTRLTVL.